These T cell receptor beta chains were read from a single sample in a study of T cell responses to AZD1222 COVID-19 vaccine. Clones were sequenced by immunoSEQ multiplex PCR, and TCRdb holds only the in-frame ones, with some missing. This sample has tens of thousands of clones; roughly 90% occur once, and the top ten carry approximately 4.5%. The specimen comprised peripheral blood, sampled on day 0 of AZD1222 vaccination. These receptors were taken from an adult in good health. The CDR3 runs from the conserved cysteine through the conserved F or W. D genes are given only for firm matches. Clone size appears in some rows only: once, few, many, or a class for an expanded clone.

size: once
V: TRBV3-1/TRBV3-2
J: TRBJ1-2
D: NA
DNA: TGTGCCAGCAGCCAGGACCTCCCCGGCCAGCAGTTCAACTATGGCTACACCTTC
CDR3: CASSQDLPGQQFNYGYTF

size: NA
V: TRBV9
J: TRBJ1-4
D: NA
DNA: TGTGCCAGCAGCGTGGGGACGACAGCCACTAATGAAAAACTGTTTTTT
CDR3: CASSVGTTATNEKLFF

size: once
V: TRBV10-3
J: TRBJ1-1
D: NA
DNA: TGTGCCATCAGTGAGTCGTATCTTCTCCTGAACACTGAAGCTTTCTTT
CDR3: CAISESYLLLNTEAFF

size: NA
V: TRBV5-5
J: TRBJ1-2
D: NA
DNA: TGTGCCAGCAGCTTGACTGAACAGGGTCTCGGTGGCTACACCTTC
CDR3: CASSLTEQGLGGYTF

size: NA
V: TRBV5-6
J: TRBJ1-5
D: NA
DNA: TGTGCCAGCAGCATGAGACAGGCCAATCAGCCCCAGCATTTT
CDR3: CASSMRQANQPQHF

size: NA
V: TRBV5-6
J: TRBJ1-3
D: NA
DNA: TGTGCCAGCAGCGCAGGGCTTGGAAACACCATATATTTT
CDR3: CASSAGLGNTIYF

size: NA
V: TRBV7-8
J: TRBJ1-5
D: NA
DNA: TGTGCCAGCAGCCCGGACAGTTATCAGCCCCAGCATTTT
CDR3: CASSPDSYQPQHF

size: NA
V: TRBV7-2
J: TRBJ1-1
D: TRBD1
DNA: TGTGCCAGCAGCTTATCCGGGACAGGGGACACTGAAGCTTTCTTT
CDR3: CASSLSGTGDTEAFF

size: NA
V: TRBV5-1
J: TRBJ1-2
D: NA
DNA: TGCGCCAGCAGCTTGGGAACAGGGCAGAACTATGGCTACACCTTC
CDR3: CASSLGTGQNYGYTF

size: NA
V: TRBV11-2
J: TRBJ2-1
D: NA
DNA: TGTGCCAGCAGCTTTCAGGGGACGAGCAATGAGCAGTTCTTC
CDR3: CASSFQGTSNEQFF

size: NA
V: TRBV19
J: TRBJ1-5
D: TRBD1
DNA: TGTGCCAGTATTGACAGGGGAGTAAATCAGCCCCAGCATTTT
CDR3: CASIDRGVNQPQHF

size: NA
V: TRBV10-3
J: TRBJ2-6
D: NA
DNA: TGTGCCATCATGAGGGGGGGCGCCGGGGCCAACGTCCTGACTTTC
CDR3: CAIMRGGAGANVLTF

size: once
V: TRBV12-3/TRBV12-4
J: TRBJ2-3
D: NA
DNA: TGTGCCAGCAGTTTTTCGCGAGATACGCAGTATTTT
CDR3: CASSFSRDTQYF

size: NA
V: TRBV6-5
J: TRBJ2-7
D: TRBD1
DNA: TGTGCCAGCAGTTCGGGACAGGCCACCTACGAGCAGTACTTC
CDR3: CASSSGQATYEQYF

size: NA
V: TRBV5-1
J: TRBJ2-3
D: TRBD2
DNA: TGCGCCAGCAGCTCGACTAGCGGGGGGGAGGATACGCAGTATTTT
CDR3: CASSSTSGGEDTQYF

size: NA
V: TRBV19
J: TRBJ1-1
D: NA
DNA: TGTGCCAGTAGTCTCAAGAGCCGGGACGGGGAAGCTTTCTTT
CDR3: CASSLKSRDGEAFF

size: NA
V: TRBV9
J: TRBJ2-1
D: TRBD2
DNA: TGTGCCAGCAGCCCCACCGGGACTAGCTTCAATGAGCAGTTCTTC
CDR3: CASSPTGTSFNEQFF

size: NA
V: TRBV3-1/TRBV3-2
J: TRBJ2-5
D: NA
DNA: TGTGCCAGCAGCCCTGGCGGGGCCAGGGAGACCCAGTACTTC
CDR3: CASSPGGARETQYF

size: NA
V: TRBV5-1
J: TRBJ1-1
D: NA
DNA: TGCGCCAGCCGTCTACAGTGGAACACTGAAGCTTTCTTT
CDR3: CASRLQWNTEAFF

size: NA
V: TRBV6-2/TRBV6-3
J: TRBJ1-5
D: TRBD1
DNA: TGTGCCAGCAGTTCGATTCGGACAGGGGGCGAGTCGCGACAGCCCCAGCATTTT
CDR3: CASSSIRTGGESRQPQHF